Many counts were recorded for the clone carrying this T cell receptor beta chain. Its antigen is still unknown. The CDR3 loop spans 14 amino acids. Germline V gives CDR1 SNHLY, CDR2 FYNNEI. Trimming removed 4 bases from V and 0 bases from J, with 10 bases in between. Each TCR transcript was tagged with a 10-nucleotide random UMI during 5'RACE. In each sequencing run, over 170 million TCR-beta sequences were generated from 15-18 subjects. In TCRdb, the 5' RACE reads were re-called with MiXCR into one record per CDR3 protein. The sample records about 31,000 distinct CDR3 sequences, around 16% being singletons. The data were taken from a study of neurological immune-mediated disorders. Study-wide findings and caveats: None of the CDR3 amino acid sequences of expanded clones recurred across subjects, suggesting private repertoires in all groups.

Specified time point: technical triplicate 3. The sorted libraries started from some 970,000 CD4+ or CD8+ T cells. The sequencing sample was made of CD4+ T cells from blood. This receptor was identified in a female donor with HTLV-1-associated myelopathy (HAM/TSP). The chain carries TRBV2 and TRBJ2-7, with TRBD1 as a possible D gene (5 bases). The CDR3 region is CASSGTKNSYEQYF. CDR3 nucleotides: TGTGCCAGCAGTGGGACAAAAAACTCCTACGAGCAGTACTTC.